The entry below gives a single T cell receptor beta chain sequence along with its context. The use of genomic DNA as template underpinned the TCR beta VDJ and CDR3 profiling. MiXCR, run by TCRdb on the reads, gives a single entry per CDR3 protein. The repertoire includes about 64,000 distinct CDR3 sequences, about 54% of them detected once, and under 3% sits in the top ten. The germline CDR1 and CDR2 sequences are SGHAT and FQDESV (reference sequence). V was clipped by 1 base and J by 6 bases; unmatched bases: 8. This CDR3 is 16 amino acids long. The entry originates in a study of CD8+CD57+ T cells in acquired aplastic anemia. About the research overall: The mean DNA yield obtained from sorted CD4+ and CD8+ cells came to 3 to 4 ug.

The rearrangement joins TRBV11-1 to TRBJ2-1, with 8 bases lining up with TRBD2. The TCR originated in a human donor in good health, serving as a control. Sequenced: sorted CD4+, CD8+, or CD8+CD57+ T cells (not recorded which) from PBMCs. The CDR3 is CASSLVAGLEGNEQFF. The CDR3 DNA follows: TGTGCCAGCAGCTTAGTAGCGGGACTAGAAGGCAATGAGCAGTTCTTC.